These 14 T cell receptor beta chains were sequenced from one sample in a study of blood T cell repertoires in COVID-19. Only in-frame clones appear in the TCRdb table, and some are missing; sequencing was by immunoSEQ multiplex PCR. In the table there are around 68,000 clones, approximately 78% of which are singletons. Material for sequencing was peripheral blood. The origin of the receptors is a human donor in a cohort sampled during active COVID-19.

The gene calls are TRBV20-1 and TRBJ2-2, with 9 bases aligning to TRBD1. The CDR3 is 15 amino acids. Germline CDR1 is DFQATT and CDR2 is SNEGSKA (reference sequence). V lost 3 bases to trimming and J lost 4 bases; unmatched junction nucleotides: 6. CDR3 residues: CSASATGGLTGELFF. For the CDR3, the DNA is TGCAGTGCTAGTGCGACAGGGGGGCTCACCGGGGAGCTGTTTTTT.

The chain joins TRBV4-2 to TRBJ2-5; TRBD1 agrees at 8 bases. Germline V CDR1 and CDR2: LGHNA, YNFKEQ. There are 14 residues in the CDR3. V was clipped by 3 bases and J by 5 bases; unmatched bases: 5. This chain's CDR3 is CASSHARTGETQYF. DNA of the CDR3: TGTGCCAGCAGCCACGCCAGGACAGGGGAGACCCAGTACTTC.

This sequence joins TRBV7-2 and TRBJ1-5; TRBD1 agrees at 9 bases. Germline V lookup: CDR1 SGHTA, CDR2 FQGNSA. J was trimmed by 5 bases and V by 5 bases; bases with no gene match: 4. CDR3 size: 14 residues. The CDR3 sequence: CASSPRTGDQPQHF. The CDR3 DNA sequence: TGTGCCAGCAGCCCCAGGACAGGGGATCAGCCCCAGCATTTT. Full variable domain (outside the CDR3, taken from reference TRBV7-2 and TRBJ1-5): GAGVSQSPSNKVTEKGKDVELRCDPISGHTALYWYRQSLGQGLEFLIYFQGNSAPDKSGLPSDRFSAERTGGSVSTLTIQRTQQEDSAVYLCASSPRTGDQPQHFGDGTRLSIL.

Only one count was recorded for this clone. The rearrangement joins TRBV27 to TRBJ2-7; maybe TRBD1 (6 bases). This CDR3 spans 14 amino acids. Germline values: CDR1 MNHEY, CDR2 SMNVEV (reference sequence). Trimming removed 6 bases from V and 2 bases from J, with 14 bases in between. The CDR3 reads CASSPYRAPYEQYF. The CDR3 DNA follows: TGTGCCAGCAGCCCCTACAGGGCCCCCTACGAGCAGTACTTC.

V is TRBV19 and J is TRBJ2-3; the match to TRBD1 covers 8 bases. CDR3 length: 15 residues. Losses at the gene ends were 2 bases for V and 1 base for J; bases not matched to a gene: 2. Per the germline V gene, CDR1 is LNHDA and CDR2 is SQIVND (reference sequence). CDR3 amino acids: CASSIMGQGTDTQYF. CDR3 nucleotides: TGTGCCAGTAGTATAATGGGACAGGGCACAGATACGCAGTATTTT.

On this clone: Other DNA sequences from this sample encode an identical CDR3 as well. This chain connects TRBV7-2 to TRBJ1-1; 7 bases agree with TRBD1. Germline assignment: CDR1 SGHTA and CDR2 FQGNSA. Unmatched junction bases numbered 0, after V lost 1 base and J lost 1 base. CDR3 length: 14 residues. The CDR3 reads CASSLDRGNTEAFF. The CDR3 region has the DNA TGTGCCAGCAGCTTAGACAGGGGGAACACTGAAGCTTTCTTT.

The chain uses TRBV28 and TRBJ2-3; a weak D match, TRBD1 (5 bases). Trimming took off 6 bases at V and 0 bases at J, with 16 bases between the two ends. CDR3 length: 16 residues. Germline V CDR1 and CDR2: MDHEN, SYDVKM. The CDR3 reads CASRIGRGASTDTQYF. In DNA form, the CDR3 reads TGTGCCAGCAGGATAGGACGTGGGGCGAGCACAGATACGCAGTATTTT.

The CDR3 nucleotides read TGTGCCAGCAGCCAAGACGTTCCTAGCGGGGGGGTCGATACGCAGTATTTT. It yields the protein CASSQDVPSGGVDTQYF. V is TRBV4-2 and J is TRBJ2-3; 12 bases agree with TRBD2. Looked up from germline, CDR1 is LGHNA and CDR2 is YNFKEQ. V dropped 0 bases and J dropped 6; count of bases not matched to a gene: 7. This CDR3 is 17 amino acids long.

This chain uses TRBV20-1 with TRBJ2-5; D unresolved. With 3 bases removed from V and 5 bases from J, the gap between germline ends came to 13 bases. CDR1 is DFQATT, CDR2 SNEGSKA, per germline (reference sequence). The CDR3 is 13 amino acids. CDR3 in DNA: TGCAGTGCTAGTATCACTCTCGGGGAGACCCAGTACTTC. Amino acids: CSASITLGETQYF.

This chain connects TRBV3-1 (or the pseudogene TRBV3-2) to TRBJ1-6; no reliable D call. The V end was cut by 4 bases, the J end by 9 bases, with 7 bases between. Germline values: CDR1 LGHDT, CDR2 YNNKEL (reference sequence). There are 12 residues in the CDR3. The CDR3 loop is CASSPAGSPLHF. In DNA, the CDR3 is TGTGCCAGCAGCCCCGCGGGTTCACCCCTCCACTTT.

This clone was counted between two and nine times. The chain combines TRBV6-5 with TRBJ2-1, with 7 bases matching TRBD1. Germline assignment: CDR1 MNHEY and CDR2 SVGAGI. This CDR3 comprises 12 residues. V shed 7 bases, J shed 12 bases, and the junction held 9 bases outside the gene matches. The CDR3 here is CASTERRGPQFF. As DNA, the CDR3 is TGTGCCAGCACCGAGCGAAGGGGGCCGCAGTTCTTC.

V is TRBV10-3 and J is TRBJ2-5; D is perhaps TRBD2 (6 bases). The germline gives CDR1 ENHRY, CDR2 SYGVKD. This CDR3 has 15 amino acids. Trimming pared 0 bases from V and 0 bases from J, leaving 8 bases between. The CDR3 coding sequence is TGTGCCATCAGTGAGTCCCGGGGGTACCAAGAGACCCAGTACTTC. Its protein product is CAISESRGYQETQYF.

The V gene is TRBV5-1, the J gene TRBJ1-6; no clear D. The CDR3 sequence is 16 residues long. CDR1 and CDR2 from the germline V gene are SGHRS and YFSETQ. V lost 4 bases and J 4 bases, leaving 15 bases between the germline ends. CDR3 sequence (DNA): TGCGCCAGCAGCCAGAACCGGGCGGGTTATAATTCACCCCTCCACTTT. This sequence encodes CASSQNRAGYNSPLHF.

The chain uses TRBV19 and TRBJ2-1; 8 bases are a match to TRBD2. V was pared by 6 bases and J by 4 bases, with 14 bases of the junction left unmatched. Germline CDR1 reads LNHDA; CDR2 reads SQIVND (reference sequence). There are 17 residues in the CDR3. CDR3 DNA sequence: TGTGCCAGTAGGACCCTGGGCGGGGGGCAAAAGTACAATGAGCAGTTCTTC. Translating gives CASRTLGGGQKYNEQFF.